The 4 T cell receptor beta chains reported below all come from one sample, sequenced in a study of shared clonotypes between healthy human individuals. Data came from immunoSEQ multiplex PCR; TCRdb stores just in-frame clones and leaves some out. Here the sample spans 500,000 to 700,000 clones, approximately 95% being singletons. Naive CD8 cells were CD45RO-negative, positively selected for CCR7, excluding terminally differentiated effector memory CD45RA+ cells. Sequenced: naive CD8+ T cells sorted from blood. These receptors originate from a woman under 40 in good health.

The chain employs TRBV27 and TRBJ2-5; D is ambiguous. TRBJ2-7 matches the DNA end more closely, so the J call is doubtful. CDR1 and CDR2 from the germline V gene are MNHEY and SMNVEV (reference sequence). There are 13 residues in the CDR3. CDR3: CASSLEQNYEQYF. The CDR3 DNA reads as TGTGCCAGCAGTTTAGAACAGAACTACGAGCAGTACTTC.

On this clone itself: Other DNA sequences in the sample encode the same CDR3. The rearrangement joins TRBV9 to TRBJ2-7; 7 bases align to TRBD2. The CDR3 sequence is 15 residues long. V trimming: 0 bases; J trimming: 1 base; junction bases outside the gene matches: 4. CDR1 is SGDLS, CDR2 YYNGEE, per germline. CDR3 nucleotide sequence: TGTGCCAGCAGCGTAGGAGGTAGCGGGTCCTACGAGCAGTACTTC. Translated: CASSVGGSGSYEQYF. Combining the CDR3 with reference TRBV9 and TRBJ2-7 gives the whole variable domain DSGVTQTPKHLITATGQRVTLRCSPRSGDLSVYWYQQSLDQGLQFLIQYYNGEERAKGNILERFSAQQFPDLHSELNLSSLELGDSALYFCASSVGGSGSYEQYFGPGTRLTVT.

The J gene is TRBJ2-7, the V gene TRBV7-9; 8 positions match TRBD2. Germline CDR1 and CDR2: SEHNR and FQNEAQ (reference sequence). The CDR3 covers 16 residues. V dropped 3 bases and J dropped 4; count of bases not matched to a gene: 11. CDR3 sequence (DNA): TGTGCCAGCAGCTTCACCCGAGCGGGAGTAAGATACGAGCAGTACTTC. It encodes CASSFTRAGVRYEQYF.

CDR3 region: CASSQDPPSTDTQYF. CDR3 DNA: TGTGCCAGCAGTCAGGACCCGCCTAGCACAGATACGCAGTATTTT. V usage is TRBV6-5 and J usage is TRBJ2-3, with D hard to call. This CDR3 spans 15 amino acids. Germline CDR1 and CDR2: MNHEY and SVGAGI. Trimming took off 5 bases at V and 0 bases at J, with 12 bases between the two ends.